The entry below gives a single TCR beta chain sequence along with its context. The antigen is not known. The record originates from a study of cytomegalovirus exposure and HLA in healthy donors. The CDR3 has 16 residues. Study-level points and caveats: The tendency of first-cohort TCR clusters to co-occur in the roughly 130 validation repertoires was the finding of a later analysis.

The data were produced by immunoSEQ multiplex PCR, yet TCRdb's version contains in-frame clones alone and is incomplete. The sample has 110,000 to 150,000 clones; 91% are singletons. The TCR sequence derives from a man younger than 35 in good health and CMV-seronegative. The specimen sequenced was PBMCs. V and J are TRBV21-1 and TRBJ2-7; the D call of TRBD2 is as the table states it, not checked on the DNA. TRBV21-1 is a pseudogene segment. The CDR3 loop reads CASSKPPSGGPYEQYF. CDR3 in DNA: TGTGCCAGCAGCAAACCCCCTAGCGGGGGGCCTTACGAGCAGTACTTC.